These 25 T cell receptor beta chains were sequenced from one sample in a study of blood T cell repertoires in COVID-19. The method was immunoSEQ multiplex PCR; TCRdb's version includes in-frame clones alone and lacks a portion of them. Of 200,000 to 250,000 clones listed, around 81% were seen once; the top ten hold roughly 2%. The source material was peripheral blood. The receptor set was obtained from a man younger than 40 who had recovered from COVID-19.

The chain has TRBV5-1 and TRBJ1-6; no clear D gene. This CDR3 comprises 17 residues. Germline V CDR1 and CDR2: SGHRS, YFSETQ. V was trimmed by 0 bases and J by 3 bases, leaving 13 bases between them. The CDR3 here is CASSLEAVTDYNSPLHF. In DNA, the CDR3 is TGCGCCAGCAGCTTGGAAGCGGTCACAGACTATAATTCACCCCTCCACTTT.

The CDR3 loop reads CASSQPGDYHNEQFF. CDR3 nucleotides: TGTGCCAGCAGCCAACCGGGGGACTACCACAATGAGCAGTTCTTC. The chain joins TRBV3-1 (or the pseudogene TRBV3-2) to TRBJ2-1; 7 bases match TRBD2. This CDR3 is 15 amino acids long. The germline V gene has CDR1 LGHDT and CDR2 YNNKEL (reference sequence). V lost 2 bases to trimming and J lost 5 bases; unmatched junction nucleotides: 6.

This rearrangement joins TRBV2 to TRBJ2-4; 10 nucleotides agree with TRBD1. The CDR3 loop spans 19 amino acids. The J segment lost 1 base and the V segment lost 8 bases, leaving 17 bases of the junction unmatched. CDR1 and CDR2 from the germline V gene are SNHLY and FYNNEI. In DNA form, the CDR3 reads TGTGCCAGCCTAACCTCCGGGACAGGGGCTCCGTCGGCCAAAAACATTCAGTACTTC. Encoded protein: CASLTSGTGAPSAKNIQYF.

V is TRBV5-1 and J is TRBJ2-5; 8 bases line up with TRBD1. V was pared by 6 bases and J by 4 bases, with 5 bases of the junction left unmatched. The germline gives CDR1 SGHRS, CDR2 YFSETQ. This CDR3 is 13 amino acids long. For the CDR3, the DNA is TGCGCCAGCACCCAGGGGGCGCGAGAGACCCAGTACTTC. Translating gives CASTQGARETQYF.

V usage is TRBV19 and J usage is TRBJ1-1; weak D call: TRBD1 (5 bases). Trimming left V 7 bases short and J 4 bases short, with 13 bases between. The CDR3 is 13 amino acids. CDR1 LNHDA and CDR2 SQIVND come from the germline V gene (reference sequence). CDR3 amino acids: CASTPYGGTEAFF. In DNA, the CDR3 is TGTGCCAGTACCCCATACGGGGGCACTGAAGCTTTCTTT.

V usage is TRBV9 and J usage is TRBJ2-1, with D uncertain. The germline V gene has CDR1 SGDLS and CDR2 YYNGEE. The CDR3 extends over 12 amino acids. Trimming shortened V by 4 bases and J by 3 bases, and 5 bases separated the two germline ends. DNA for the CDR3: TGTGCCAGCAGCCCGGGCTACAATGAGCAGTTCTTC. Amino acid sequence: CASSPGYNEQFF.

V usage is TRBV5-3 and J usage is TRBJ1-5; 7 bases align to TRBD1. TRBV5-3 is an ORF, with its function uncertain. CDR3 size: 14 residues. The J segment lost 0 bases and the V segment lost 8 bases, leaving 5 bases of the junction unmatched. The CDR3 here is CARTGTDSNQPQHF. As DNA, the CDR3 is TGTGCCAGGACAGGGACCGATAGCAATCAGCCCCAGCATTTT.

The chain is built from TRBV5-4 and TRBJ2-7, with TRBD2 matching over 11 bases. This CDR3 has 18 residues. V trimming: 4 bases; J trimming: 0 bases; junction bases outside the gene matches: 12. Germline-derived CDR1 and CDR2 are SGHNT and YYREEE (reference sequence). CDR3 DNA: TGTGCCAGCAGCCAAGGCCACCGACTAGCGGGGACCTCCTACGAGCAGTACTTC. Residues: CASSQGHRLAGTSYEQYF.

This chain joins TRBV30 and TRBJ2-7; 7 positions match TRBD1. The CDR3 spans 13 residues. The germline V gene has CDR1 GTSNPN and CDR2 SVGIG (reference sequence). V shed 3 bases and J 0 bases; nucleotides not matched to a gene: 2. CDR3 in DNA: TGTGCCTGGAGGTGGGACAGCTCCTACGAGCAGTACGTC. This encodes CAWRWDSSYEQYV.

J is TRBJ1-1 and V is TRBV7-8; D unresolved. The CDR3 is 16 amino acids. The germline V gene encodes CDR1 SGHVS and CDR2 FQNEAQ. V was trimmed by 1 base and J by 5 bases, leaving 17 bases between them. The CDR3 region has the DNA TGTGCCAGCAGCTTAGTGTCGAGGGCGAGTTGGACTGAAGCTTTCTTT. It yields the protein CASSLVSRASWTEAFF.

The J gene is TRBJ1-5, the V gene TRBV6-5; D uncertain. From germline, CDR1 is MNHEY and CDR2 SVGAGI. The length of the CDR3 is 15 residues. V lost 2 bases and J 6 bases, leaving 14 bases between the germline ends. In DNA, the CDR3 is TGTGCCAGCAGTTACCTCCAGGATCCCGGTCAGCCCCAGCATTTT. Residues: CASSYLQDPGQPQHF.

The rearrangement joins TRBV6-2 or TRBV6-3 to TRBJ1-5, with D hard to call. Germline CDR1 is MNHEY and CDR2 is SVGEGT. V dropped 5 bases and J dropped 5 bases, with 10 bases sitting between them. CDR3 length: 13 residues. The CDR3 nucleotides read TGTGCCAGCAGTCAGGTAATCCATCAGCCCCAGCATTTT. Amino acid sequence: CASSQVIHQPQHF.

This clone was recorded a few times. The gene calls are TRBV4-1 and TRBJ1-1; D unclear. This CDR3 is 13 amino acids long. Germline V gene data show CDR1 as MGHRA and CDR2 as YSYEKL. V shed 7 bases and J shed 4 bases, with 13 bases lying between them. The CDR3 loop reads CASIGRPGTEAFF. The CDR3 coding sequence is TGCGCCAGCATAGGGAGGCCGGGCACTGAAGCTTTCTTT.

The rearrangement uses TRBV11-2 and TRBJ2-3, with a possible D match to TRBD1 (6 bases). Trimming removed 1 base from V and 6 bases from J, with 11 bases in between. Looked up from germline, CDR1 is SGHAT and CDR2 is FQNNGV. CDR3 length: 14 amino acids. The DNA for the CDR3 is TGTGCCAGCAGCTTAGGCAAGACAGGCGATACGCAGTATTTT. Encoded protein: CASSLGKTGDTQYF.

This rearrangement joins TRBV7-6 to TRBJ2-5, with D tentatively TRBD1 (5 bases). Per germline, CDR1 SGHVS and CDR2 FNYEAQ. The CDR3 consists of 13 residues. Trimming removed 0 bases from V and 7 bases from J, with 9 bases in between. CDR3: CASSLARARTQYF. Written as DNA, the CDR3 is TGTGCCAGCAGCTTAGCCAGGGCGCGGACCCAGTACTTC.

The rearrangement joins TRBV5-8 to TRBJ1-2, with TRBD1 matching 9 bases. Germline V gene data show CDR1 as SGHTS and CDR2 as YDEGEE. The length of the CDR3 is 14 residues. Trimming cost V 0 bases and J 5 bases; bases outside gene matches: 2. CDR3: CASSLDRGRYGYTF. The CDR3 coding sequence is TGTGCCAGCAGCTTGGACAGGGGGCGGTATGGCTACACCTTC.

The rearrangement links TRBV20-1 to TRBJ2-5; TRBD2 might be the D (6 bases). CDR1 is DFQATT, CDR2 SNEGSKA, per germline (reference sequence). The CDR3 runs to 14 residues. V dropped 4 bases and J dropped 10 bases, with 22 bases sitting between them. The chain's CDR3 is CSATERRAPVIQYF. The DNA of the CDR3 is TGCAGTGCTACTGAAAGGAGGGCCCCGGTAATCCAGTACTTC.

This chain uses TRBV6-5 with TRBJ1-2; a possible D gene is TRBD1 (6 bases). Trimming left V 1 base short and J 6 bases short, with 15 bases between. CDR3 length: 15 residues. Per germline, CDR1 MNHEY and CDR2 SVGAGI. CDR3 nucleotide sequence: TGTGCCAGCAGTTACTGGGAGGGGGGAACGGATGGCTACACCTTC. Protein sequence: CASSYWEGGTDGYTF.

The chain couples TRBV18 to TRBJ2-5, with 7 nucleotides matching TRBD1. There are 15 residues in the CDR3. The trim removed 5 bases at V and 5 bases at J, leaving 11 bases unmatched. Germline V CDR1 and CDR2: KGHSH, LQKENI. CDR3 in DNA: TGTGCCAGCTCAGCGGAAAGGACAGGTTGGGAGACCCAGTACTTC. Residues: CASSAERTGWETQYF.

The chain uses TRBV7-3 and TRBJ2-2; D gene ambiguous. V lost 4 bases, J lost 6 bases, and 9 bases lay in between. The CDR3 has 13 amino acids. Germline CDR1 is SGHTA and CDR2 is FQGTGA. For the CDR3, the DNA is TGTGCCAGCAGCTCTAAGAGTTCCGGGGAGCTGTTTTTT. It yields the protein CASSSKSSGELFF.

This chain links TRBV10-3 with TRBJ1-1; 7 bases map to TRBD1. V lost 6 bases to trimming and J lost 2 bases; unmatched junction nucleotides: 3. Germline CDR1 ENHRY, CDR2 SYGVKD. The length of the CDR3 is 13 residues. CDR3 bases: TGTGCCATCAGCTGGGACAGCAACACTGAAGCTTTCTTT. It yields the protein CAISWDSNTEAFF.

This rearrangement joins TRBV7-2 to TRBJ1-5; no reliable D call. Trimming took 3 bases from V and 7 from J, leaving 16 bases between them. Germline assignment: CDR1 SGHTA and CDR2 FQGNSA. The CDR3 totals 15 residues. For the CDR3, the DNA is TGTGCCAGCAGCTTTGGCAGGTTCAATGGGCAGCCCCAGCATTTT. Translated, it gives CASSFGRFNGQPQHF. The whole variable domain, remainder taken from reference TRBV7-2 and TRBJ1-5, is GAGVSQSPSNKVTEKGKDVELRCDPISGHTALYWYRQSLGQGLEFLIYFQGNSAPDKSGLPSDRFSAERTGGSVSTLTIQRTQQEDSAVYLCASSFGRFNGQPQHFGDGTRLSIL.

The gene calls are TRBV12-3 or TRBV12-4 and TRBJ1-2; the D gene is possibly TRBD1 (6 bases). This CDR3 spans 12 amino acids. V was cut by 3 bases and J by 7 bases, with 9 bases left in between. CDR3 protein: CASSLGAAGYTF. The CDR3 coding sequence is TGTGCCAGCAGTTTGGGGGCGGCTGGCTACACCTTC.

The chain links TRBV18 to TRBJ2-7; 7 bases align to TRBD1. The CDR3 has 13 amino acids. Unmatched junction bases numbered 3, after V lost 3 bases and J lost 4 bases. Germline loops: CDR1 KGHSH, CDR2 LQKENI. The CDR3 sequence: CASSPGQTYEQYV. In DNA, the CDR3 is TGTGCCAGCTCACCGGGACAGACATACGAGCAGTACGTC.

The J gene is TRBJ2-2, the V gene TRBV2, with TRBD2 identical over 8 bases. Per germline, CDR1 SNHLY and CDR2 FYNNEI. The CDR3 extends over 15 amino acids. V dropped 2 bases and J dropped 5; count of bases not matched to a gene: 4. CDR3 loop: CASSELAGRTGELFF. CDR3 in DNA: TGTGCCAGCAGTGAATTAGCGGGGCGGACCGGGGAGCTGTTTTTT.